One sample yielded the 26 T cell receptor beta chains listed below, sequenced in a study of monozygotic twins with inflammatory bowel disease. TCRdb re-called the 5' RACE reads; one entry per CDR3 protein, DNA not given. This listing includes about 300,000 distinct CDR3 sequences. What was sequenced was blood. These receptors all come from a human donor with ulcerative colitis or Crohn's disease, or a healthy co-twin of an affected twin (not recorded which).

The rearrangement links TRBV5-1 to TRBJ2-7; TCRdb selects TRBD1, and the lack of DNA leaves this call unchecked. This CDR3 has 15 residues. Germline loops: CDR1 SGHRS, CDR2 YFSETQ. The CDR3 sequence is CASSSLDSLLYEQYF. Supplemented by reference TRBV5-1 and TRBJ2-7, the full variable domain reads KAGVTQTPRYLIKTRGQQVTLSCSPISGHRSVSWYQQTPGQGLQFLFEYFSETQRNKGNFPGRFSGRQFSNSRSEMNVSTLELGDSALYLCASSSLDSLLYEQYFGPGTRLTVT.

The chain has TRBV30 and TRBJ2-5; the TCRdb call, TRBD2, lacks DNA for checking. The CDR3 totals 16 residues. Germline V gene sequence: CDR1 GTSNPN, CDR2 SVGIG (reference sequence). The CDR3 reads CAWGGTSGAYQETQYF.

The V and J genes are TRBV7-2 and TRBJ2-5; the TCRdb D gene call, TRBD2, has no DNA to confirm it. The CDR3 has 15 amino acids. Germline V CDR1 and CDR2: SGHTA, FQGNSA. CDR3 loop: CASKTSGGLQETQYF.

This chain joins TRBV20-1 and TRBJ2-1; TCRdb's assignment of TRBD1 cannot be checked, as there is no DNA. The CDR3 is made up of 15 amino acids. Germline V gives CDR1 DFQATT, CDR2 SNEGSKA (reference sequence). CDR3: CSARERGTPTPQQFF.

The chain couples TRBV12-3 or TRBV12-4 to TRBJ1-2. The CDR3 contains 12 residues. This chain's CDR3 is CASSLRRVLYTF.

The J gene is TRBJ2-7, the V gene TRBV20-1; with no DNA, the TCRdb D assignment of TRBD1 cannot be verified. Germline loops: CDR1 DFQATT, CDR2 SNEGSKA (reference sequence). This CDR3 is 13 amino acids long. The CDR3 loop reads CSAPGQGNYEQYF.

The rearrangement links TRBV4-3 to TRBJ2-7. The CDR3 contains 14 residues. Looked up from germline, CDR1 is LGHNA and CDR2 is YSLEER. The CDR3 loop is CASSPELVSYEQYF.

The J gene is TRBJ2-3, the V gene TRBV27; absent DNA, TCRdb's TRBD2 call cannot be checked. Germline assignment: CDR1 MNHEY and CDR2 SMNVEV (reference sequence). The CDR3 is made up of 15 amino acids. CDR3 loop: CASSQVARVTDTQYF.

The chain combines TRBV11-2 with TRBJ2-1. Germline assignment: CDR1 SGHAT and CDR2 FQNNGV. The CDR3 extends over 12 amino acids. The CDR3 loop reads CASSLDRNEQFF.

The rearrangement uses TRBV11-2 and TRBJ1-5; TCRdb's assignment of TRBD1 cannot be checked, as there is no DNA. This CDR3 contains 19 residues. Germline V lookup: CDR1 SGHAT, CDR2 FQNNGV. The CDR3: CASSPAGQGASSPNQPQHF.

The V and J genes are TRBV7-9 and TRBJ1-1. This CDR3 region has 14 residues. Germline V CDR1 and CDR2: SEHNR, FQNEAQ (reference sequence). The CDR3 here is CASSSSDLNTEAFF.

This chain joins TRBV6-5 and TRBJ1-6; TCRdb calls TRBD1, which cannot be checked without DNA. CDR1 MNHEY and CDR2 SVGAGI come from the germline V gene. This CDR3 region has 15 residues. CDR3 amino acids: CASSYSTRVGSPLHF.

V usage is TRBV6-4 and J usage is TRBJ2-3; TCRdb's D call of TRBD1 is untestable without DNA. This CDR3 spans 13 amino acids. The germline gives CDR1 MRHNA, CDR2 SNTAGT. The CDR3: CASSSRETDTQYF.

V usage is TRBV7-8 and J usage is TRBJ2-3; TCRdb gives TRBD1 as the D gene, but with no DNA this cannot be confirmed. Per the germline V gene, CDR1 is SGHVS and CDR2 is FQNEAQ. CDR3 length equals 16 residues. The CDR3 loop is CASSVQGQRPTGTQYF.

This rearrangement joins TRBV5-4 to TRBJ2-5. The CDR3 is made up of 15 amino acids. The germline CDR1 and CDR2 sequences are SGHNT and YYREEE (reference sequence). CDR3 sequence: CASSSATRFQETQYF.

V usage is TRBV9 and J usage is TRBJ1-4. The CDR3 is made up of 14 amino acids. CDR1 is SGDLS and CDR2 is YYNGEE in the germline V gene. CDR3 sequence reads: CASSIAGPNEKLFF.

This rearrangement joins TRBV27 to TRBJ2-3; TCRdb returns TRBD2, unconfirmable since there is no DNA. CDR3 size: 13 residues. CDR1 is MNHEY and CDR2 is SMNVEV in the germline V gene (reference sequence). CDR3 in amino acids: CASRGWATDTQYF.

This sequence joins TRBV21-1 and TRBJ2-4; with no DNA, the TCRdb D assignment of TRBD1 cannot be verified. TRBV21-1 represents a pseudogene. The length of the CDR3 is 15 residues. The CDR3 reads CASSNPRGEWNIQYF.

V is TRBV5-6 and J is TRBJ1-5; no DNA is available, so the TRBD1 call from TCRdb remains unchecked. CDR3 length: 14 residues. CDR1 is SGHDT and CDR2 is YYEEEE in the germline V gene. The CDR3 here is CASTRTGGGQPQHF.

V and J are TRBV7-2 and TRBJ1-6; lacking DNA, the TRBD1 call made by TCRdb goes unchecked. This CDR3 is built from 17 residues. Germline loops: CDR1 SGHTA, CDR2 FQGNSA. CDR3 sequence reads: CASSLNSVVRGNSPLHF. The full variable domain, rest sourced from reference TRBV7-2 and TRBJ1-6, is GAGVSQSPSNKVTEKGKDVELRCDPISGHTALYWYRQSLGQGLEFLIYFQGNSAPDKSGLPSDRFSAERTGGSVSTLTIQRTQQEDSAVYLCASSLNSVVRGNSPLHFGNGTRLTVT.

This chain joins TRBV2 and TRBJ2-6. The CDR3 covers 12 residues. CDR1 is SNHLY and CDR2 is FYNNEI in the germline V gene. The CDR3 protein is CASGSGANVLTF.

The rearrangement links TRBV18 to TRBJ2-3. Germline V gene data show CDR1 as KGHSH and CDR2 as LQKENI. The CDR3 is 15 amino acids. The chain's CDR3 is CASSPKVDFTDTQYF.

The gene calls are TRBV11-2 and TRBJ1-1; the D gene TCRdb calls, TRBD1, cannot be checked with no DNA. Germline V CDR1 and CDR2: SGHAT, FQNNGV. This CDR3 comprises 15 residues. The CDR3 reads CASSRAGTMNTEAFF.

The chain has TRBV20-1 and TRBJ2-2; the TCRdb D gene call, TRBD1, has no DNA to confirm it. The CDR3 has 13 amino acids. The germline gives CDR1 DFQATT, CDR2 SNEGSKA (reference sequence). The chain's CDR3 is CSAGTGNTGELFF.

This chain connects TRBV5-1 to TRBJ2-5; as DNA is missing, the TRBD2 call by TCRdb cannot be tested. This CDR3 is built from 17 residues. Germline assignment: CDR1 SGHRS and CDR2 YFSETQ. This CDR3 reads CASSQNYGRRIQETQYF.

The chain joins TRBV19 to TRBJ2-3; TCRdb's D call, TRBD2, is unchecked because there is no DNA. The V gene's germline CDR1 is LNHDA and CDR2 SQIVND (reference sequence). The CDR3 consists of 18 residues. This chain's CDR3 is CASSIVLSRLASTDTQYF.